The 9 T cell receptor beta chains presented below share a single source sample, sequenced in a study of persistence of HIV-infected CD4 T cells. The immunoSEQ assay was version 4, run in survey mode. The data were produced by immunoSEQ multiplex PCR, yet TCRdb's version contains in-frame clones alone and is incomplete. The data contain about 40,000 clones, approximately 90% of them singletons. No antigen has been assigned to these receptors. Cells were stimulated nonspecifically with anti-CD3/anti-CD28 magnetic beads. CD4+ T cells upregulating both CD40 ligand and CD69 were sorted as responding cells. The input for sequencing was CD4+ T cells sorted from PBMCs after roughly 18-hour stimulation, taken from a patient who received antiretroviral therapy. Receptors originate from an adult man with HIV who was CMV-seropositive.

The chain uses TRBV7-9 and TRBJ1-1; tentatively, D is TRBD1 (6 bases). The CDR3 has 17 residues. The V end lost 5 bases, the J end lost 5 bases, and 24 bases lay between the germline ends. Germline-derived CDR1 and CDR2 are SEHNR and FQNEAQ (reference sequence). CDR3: CASSLRSGVKGETEAFF. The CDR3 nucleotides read TGTGCCAGCAGCCTAAGGTCGGGGGTGAAGGGGGAAACTGAAGCTTTCTTT.

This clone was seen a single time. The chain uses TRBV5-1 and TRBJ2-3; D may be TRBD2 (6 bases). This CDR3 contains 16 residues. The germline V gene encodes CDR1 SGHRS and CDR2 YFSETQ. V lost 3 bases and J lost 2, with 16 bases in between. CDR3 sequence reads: CASSSQAGSVTDTQYF. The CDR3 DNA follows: TGCGCCAGCAGCTCCCAGGCGGGATCGGTCACAGATACGCAGTATTTT.

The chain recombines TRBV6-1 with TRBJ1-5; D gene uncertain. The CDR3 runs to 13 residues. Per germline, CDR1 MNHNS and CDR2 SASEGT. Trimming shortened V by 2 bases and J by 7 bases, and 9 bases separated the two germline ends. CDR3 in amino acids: CASSEFPRQPQHF. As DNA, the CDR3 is TGTGCCAGCAGTGAATTCCCAAGGCAGCCCCAGCATTTT.

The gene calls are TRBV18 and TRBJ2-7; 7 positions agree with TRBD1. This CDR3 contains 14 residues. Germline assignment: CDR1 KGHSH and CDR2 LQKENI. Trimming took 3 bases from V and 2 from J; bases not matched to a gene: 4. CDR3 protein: CASSPFGTAYEQYF. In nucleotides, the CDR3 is TGTGCCAGCTCACCGTTTGGGACAGCCTACGAGCAGTACTTC.

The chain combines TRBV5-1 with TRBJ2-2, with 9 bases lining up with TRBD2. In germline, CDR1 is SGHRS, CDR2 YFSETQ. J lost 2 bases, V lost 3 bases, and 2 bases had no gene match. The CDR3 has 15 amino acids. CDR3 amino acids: CASSWGLANTGELFF. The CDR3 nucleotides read TGCGCCAGCAGCTGGGGACTAGCCAACACCGGGGAGCTGTTTTTT.

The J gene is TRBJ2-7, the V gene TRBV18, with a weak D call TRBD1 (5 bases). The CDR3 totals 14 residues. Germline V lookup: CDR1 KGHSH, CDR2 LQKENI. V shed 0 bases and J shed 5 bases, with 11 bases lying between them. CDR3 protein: CASSPPGLRHEQYF. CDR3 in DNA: TGTGCCAGCTCACCACCGGGGCTCCGCCACGAGCAGTACTTC.

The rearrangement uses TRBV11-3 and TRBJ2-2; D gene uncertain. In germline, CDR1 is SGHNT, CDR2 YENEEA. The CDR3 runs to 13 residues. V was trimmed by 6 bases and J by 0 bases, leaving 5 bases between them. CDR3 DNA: TGTGCCAGCAGTTGGACGAACACCGGGGAGCTGTTTTTT. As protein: CASSWTNTGELFF.

CDR3 in amino acids: CATSGPGEDTGELFF. The CDR3 coding sequence is TGTGCCACCAGCGGCCCCGGGGAGGACACCGGGGAGCTGTTTTTT. The chain couples TRBV15 to TRBJ2-2; D perhaps matches TRBD2 (6 bases). This CDR3 region has 15 residues. Trimming took off 5 bases at V and 3 bases at J, with 13 bases between the two ends. CDR1 and CDR2 from the germline V gene are LNHNV and YYDKDF (reference sequence). Based on the CDR3 plus reference TRBV15 and TRBJ2-2, the full variable domain is DAMVIQNPRYQVTQFGKPVTLSCSQTLNHNVMYWYQQKSSQAPKLLFHYYDKDFNNEADTPDNFQSRRPNTSFCFLDIRSPGLGDTAMYLCATSGPGEDTGELFFGEGSRLTVL.

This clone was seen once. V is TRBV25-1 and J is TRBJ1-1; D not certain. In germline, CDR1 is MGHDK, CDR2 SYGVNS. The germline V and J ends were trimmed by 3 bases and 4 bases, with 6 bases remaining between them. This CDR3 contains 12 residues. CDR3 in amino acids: CASSDRATEAFF. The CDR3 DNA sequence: TGTGCCAGCAGTGATAGGGCCACTGAAGCTTTCTTT.